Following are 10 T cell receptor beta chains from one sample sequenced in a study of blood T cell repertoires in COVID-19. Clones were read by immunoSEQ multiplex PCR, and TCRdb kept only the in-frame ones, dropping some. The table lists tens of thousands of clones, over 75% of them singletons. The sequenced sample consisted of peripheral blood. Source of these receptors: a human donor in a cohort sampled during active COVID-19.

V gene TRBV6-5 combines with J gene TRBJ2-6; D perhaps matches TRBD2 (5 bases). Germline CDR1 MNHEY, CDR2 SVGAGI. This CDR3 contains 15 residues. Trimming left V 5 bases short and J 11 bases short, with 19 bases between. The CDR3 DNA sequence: TGTGCCAGCAGTCGTCGGGGAAAGAGTGGACACGTCCTGACTTTC. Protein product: CASSRRGKSGHVLTF.

The CDR3 loop is CASSSYSTQETQYF. The CDR3 DNA reads TGTGCCAGCAGTTCCTACAGTACTCAAGAGACCCAGTACTTC. V and J are TRBV6-2 or TRBV6-3 and TRBJ2-5; D is ambiguous. Trimming took 4 bases from V and 2 from J, leaving 11 bases between them. Germline V CDR1 and CDR2: MNHEY, SVGEGT. This CDR3 is built from 14 residues.

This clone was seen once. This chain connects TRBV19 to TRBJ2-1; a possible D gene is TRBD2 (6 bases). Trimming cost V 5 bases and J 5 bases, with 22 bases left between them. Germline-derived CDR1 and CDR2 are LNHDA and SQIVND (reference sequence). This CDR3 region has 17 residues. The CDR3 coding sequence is TGTGCCAGTAGTGACCCCGGGTCGACGGGAGTGAACAATGAGCAGTTCTTC. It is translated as CASSDPGSTGVNNEQFF.

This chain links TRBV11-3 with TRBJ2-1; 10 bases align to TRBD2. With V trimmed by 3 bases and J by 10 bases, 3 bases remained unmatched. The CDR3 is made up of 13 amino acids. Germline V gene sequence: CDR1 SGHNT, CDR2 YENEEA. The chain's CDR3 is CASSLLAGEEQFF. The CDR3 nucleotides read TGTGCCAGCAGCTTGCTAGCGGGAGAGGAGCAGTTCTTC.

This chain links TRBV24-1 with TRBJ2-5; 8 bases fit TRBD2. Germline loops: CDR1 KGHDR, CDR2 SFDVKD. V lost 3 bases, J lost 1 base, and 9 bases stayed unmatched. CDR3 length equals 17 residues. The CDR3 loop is CATSDKGSGSRQETQYF. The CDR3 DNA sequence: TGTGCCACCAGTGATAAGGGGAGCGGGAGCCGCCAAGAGACCCAGTACTTC.

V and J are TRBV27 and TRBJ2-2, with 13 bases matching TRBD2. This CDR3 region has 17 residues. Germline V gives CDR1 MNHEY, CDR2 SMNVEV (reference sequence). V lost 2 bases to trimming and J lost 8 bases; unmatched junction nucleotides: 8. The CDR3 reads CASSLGTSGAYRGELFF. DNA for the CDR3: TGTGCCAGCAGTTTAGGGACTAGCGGGGCCTACAGGGGGGAGCTGTTTTTT.

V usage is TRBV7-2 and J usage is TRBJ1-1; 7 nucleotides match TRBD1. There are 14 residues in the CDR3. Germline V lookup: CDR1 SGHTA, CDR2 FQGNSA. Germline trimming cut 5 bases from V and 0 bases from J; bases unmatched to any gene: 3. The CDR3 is CASSQTGLNTEAFF. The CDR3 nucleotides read TGTGCCAGCAGCCAGACAGGGTTGAACACTGAAGCTTTCTTT.

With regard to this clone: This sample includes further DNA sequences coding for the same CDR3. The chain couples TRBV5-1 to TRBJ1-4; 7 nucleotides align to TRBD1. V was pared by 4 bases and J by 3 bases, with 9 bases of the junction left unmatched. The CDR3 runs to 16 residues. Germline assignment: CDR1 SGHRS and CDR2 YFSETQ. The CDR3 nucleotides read TGCGCCAGCAGCCTAGGGACAGTCTCTTCTAATGAAAAACTGTTTTTT. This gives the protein CASSLGTVSSNEKLFF.

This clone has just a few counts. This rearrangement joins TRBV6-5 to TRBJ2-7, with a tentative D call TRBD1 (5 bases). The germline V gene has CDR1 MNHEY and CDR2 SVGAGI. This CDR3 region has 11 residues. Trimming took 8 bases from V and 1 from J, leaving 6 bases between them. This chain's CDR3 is CASQGSYEQYF. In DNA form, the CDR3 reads TGTGCCAGCCAGGGTTCCTACGAGCAGTACTTC.

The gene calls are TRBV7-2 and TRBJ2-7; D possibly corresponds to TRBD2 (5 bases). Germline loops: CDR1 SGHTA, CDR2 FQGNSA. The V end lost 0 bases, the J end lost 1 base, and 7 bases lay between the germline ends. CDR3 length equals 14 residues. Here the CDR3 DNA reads TGTGCCAGCAGCTTAGCGGGAGTATCCTACGAGCAGTACTTC. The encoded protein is CASSLAGVSYEQYF.